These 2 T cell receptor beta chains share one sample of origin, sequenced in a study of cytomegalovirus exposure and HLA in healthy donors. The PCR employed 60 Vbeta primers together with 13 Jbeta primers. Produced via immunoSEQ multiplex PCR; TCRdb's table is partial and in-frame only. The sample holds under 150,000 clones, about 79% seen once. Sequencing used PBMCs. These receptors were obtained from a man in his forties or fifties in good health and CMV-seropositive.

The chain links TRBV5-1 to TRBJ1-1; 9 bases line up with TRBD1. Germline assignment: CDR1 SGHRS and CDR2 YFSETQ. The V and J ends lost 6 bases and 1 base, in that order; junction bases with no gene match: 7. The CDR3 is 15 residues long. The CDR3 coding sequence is TGCGCCAGCACCACAGGGGGCACCGGGAACACTGAAGCTTTCTTT. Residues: CASTTGGTGNTEAFF.

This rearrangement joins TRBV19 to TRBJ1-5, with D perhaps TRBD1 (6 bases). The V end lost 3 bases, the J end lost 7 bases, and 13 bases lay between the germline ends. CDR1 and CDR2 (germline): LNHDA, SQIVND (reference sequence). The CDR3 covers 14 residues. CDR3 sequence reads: CASSIPGAGQPQHF. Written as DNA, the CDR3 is TGTGCCAGTAGTATCCCAGGGGCCGGGCAGCCCCAGCATTTT.